These 25 T cell receptor beta chains came from one sample sequenced in a study of CDR3 diversity in severe acne. TCRdb called the PCR reads again in MiXCR, with one record for every CDR3 protein. Among approximately 90,000 distinct CDR3 sequences listed, about 50% were seen once. Sequences were obtained from blood. The receptors stem from a male donor in good health, serving as a control.

This clonotype has only a few counts. Here the CDR3 DNA reads TGTGCCAGCAGCGCTGTGACAGCCTATGGCTACACCTTC. Encoded protein: CASSAVTAYGYTF. The gene calls are TRBV7-9 and TRBJ1-2; maybe TRBD1 (5 bases). The CDR3 runs to 13 residues. In germline, CDR1 is SEHNR, CDR2 FQNEAQ (reference sequence). Trimming stripped 5 bases from V and 4 bases from J, with 11 bases between.

The chain links TRBV20-1 to TRBJ2-3; 10 nucleotides match TRBD2. Germline values: CDR1 DFQATT, CDR2 SNEGSKA (reference sequence). The CDR3 consists of 16 residues. The J segment lost 1 base and the V segment lost 0 bases, leaving 4 bases of the junction unmatched. The chain's CDR3 is CSAREATSGGTDTQYF. CDR3 in DNA: TGCAGTGCTAGAGAGGCAACTAGCGGGGGCACAGATACGCAGTATTTT.

The chain recombines TRBV10-2 with TRBJ1-3; tentative D call: TRBD1 (6 bases). The CDR3 covers 14 residues. The germline V gene encodes CDR1 WSHSY and CDR2 SAAADI. Trimming removed 3 bases at V and 8 bases at J, with 14 bases between. DNA of the CDR3: TGCGCCAGCAGTGACAGGGGCTATCGAGACACCATATATTTT. This encodes CASSDRGYRDTIYF.

This chain uses TRBV6-5 with TRBJ2-5; 10 bases line up with TRBD2. The CDR3 has 17 amino acids. Looked up from germline, CDR1 is MNHEY and CDR2 is SVGAGI. Losses at the gene ends were 0 bases for V and 5 bases for J; bases not matched to a gene: 9. The CDR3: CASSYSGGAGGEETQYF. The DNA for the CDR3 is TGTGCCAGCAGTTACTCCGGGGGAGCGGGGGGGGAGGAGACCCAGTACTTC.

Of note for this clonotype: Just one base apart from a much larger clone, this may be a read error. The chain is built from TRBV27 and TRBJ1-2; D remains ambiguous. Per germline, CDR1 MNHEY and CDR2 SMNVEV (reference sequence). The CDR3 is 13 amino acids. V was cut by 5 bases and J by 4 bases, with 11 bases left in between. Here the CDR3 reads CASSPGSSYGYTF. The CDR3 nucleotides are TGTGCCAGCAGTCCCGGATCTAGCTATGGCTACACCTTC.

This clonotype was observed at least ten times. V is TRBV30 and J is TRBJ2-7; a possible D gene is TRBD1 (5 bases). Germline values: CDR1 GTSNPN, CDR2 SVGIG (reference sequence). The CDR3 is made up of 12 amino acids. Trimming removed 2 bases at V and 3 bases at J, with 8 bases between. The CDR3 here is CAWSKGVYEQYF. As DNA, the CDR3 is TGTGCCTGGAGTAAAGGGGTCTACGAGCAGTACTTC.

V is TRBV24-1 and J is TRBJ2-2; the match to TRBD2 covers 14 bases. Trimming removed 0 bases from V and 0 bases from J; junction bases left unmatched: 2. Germline CDR1 reads KGHDR; CDR2 reads SFDVKD. The CDR3 is 19 residues long. CDR3 nucleotide sequence: TGTGCCACCAGTGATTTGGGGACTAGCGGGGGAGCGAACACCGGGGAGCTGTTTTTT. Translated: CATSDLGTSGGANTGELFF.

The chain has TRBV9 and TRBJ1-2; 9 bases align to TRBD1. Losses at the gene ends were 7 bases for V and 0 bases for J; bases not matched to a gene: 1. This CDR3 spans 13 amino acids. Germline V CDR1 and CDR2: SGDLS, YYNGEE. CDR3 bases: TGTGCCAGCGGACAGGGGCCTAACTATGGCTACACCTTC. It codes for CASGQGPNYGYTF.

The chain employs TRBV7-2 and TRBJ2-7; D is ambiguous. V was shortened by 1 base and J by 2 bases, with 9 bases between the two germline ends. The germline gives CDR1 SGHTA, CDR2 FQGNSA. This CDR3 region has 14 residues. This CDR3 is CASSLVRAPYEQYF. The CDR3 bases are TGTGCCAGCAGCTTAGTTCGCGCACCCTACGAGCAGTACTTC. The full variable domain, with the rest looked up from reference TRBV7-2 and TRBJ2-7, is GAGVSQSPSNKVTEKGKDVELRCDPISGHTALYWYRQSLGQGLEFLIYFQGNSAPDKSGLPSDRFSAERTGGSVSTLTIQRTQQEDSAVYLCASSLVRAPYEQYFGPGTRLTVT.

V usage is TRBV7-8 and J usage is TRBJ2-5; D possibly corresponds to TRBD2 (7 bases). The CDR3 contains 16 residues. V gave up 7 bases and J gave up 1 base, with 19 bases separating them. Germline V gene lookup returns CDR1 SGHVS and CDR2 FQNEAQ. The CDR3 DNA is TGTGCCAGCACCCTGGGGGGGGTGGGGGCCCAAGAGACCCAGTACTTC. Translated, it gives CASTLGGVGAQETQYF.

The V gene is TRBV20-1, the J gene TRBJ2-3, with TRBD2 matching over 8 bases. Germline V lookup: CDR1 DFQATT, CDR2 SNEGSKA (reference sequence). The ends lost 3 bases at V and 8 bases at J; junction bases unmatched: 1. CDR3 size: 11 residues. The CDR3 here is CSASAGGTQYF. The CDR3 DNA reads TGCAGTGCTAGTGCGGGGGGTACGCAGTATTTT.

This clonotype appeared many times. The J gene is TRBJ2-7, the V gene TRBV7-2; D is unclear. Trimming removed 1 base at V and 1 base at J, with 8 bases between. The germline CDR1 and CDR2 sequences are SGHTA and FQGNSA. The CDR3 is 14 amino acids. The chain's CDR3 is CASSLELLSYEQYF. In DNA, the CDR3 is TGTGCCAGCAGCTTAGAATTGTTGTCCTACGAGCAGTACTTC.

The rearrangement links TRBV9 to TRBJ2-7; 8 bases line up with TRBD2. J lost 2 bases, V lost 0 bases, and 13 bases had no gene match. CDR3 length equals 18 residues. Germline loops: CDR1 SGDLS, CDR2 YYNGEE. The CDR3 coding sequence is TGTGCCAGCAGCGTAGAGTTGGTGGCCCCGGGACTAGCCTACGAGCAGTACTTC. Its protein is CASSVELVAPGLAYEQYF.

The V gene is TRBV20-1, the J gene TRBJ1-2; the D gene is possibly TRBD1 (6 bases). The length of the CDR3 is 16 residues. Per germline, CDR1 DFQATT and CDR2 SNEGSKA (reference sequence). Trimming pared 0 bases from V and 3 bases from J, leaving 17 bases between. This CDR3 is CSARDRQGKRDYGYTF. The CDR3 DNA is TGCAGTGCTAGAGATCGCCAGGGGAAGAGAGACTATGGCTACACCTTC.

The table lists this clonotype with a few counts. The chain combines TRBV19 with TRBJ2-7, with a tentative D call TRBD2 (6 bases). CDR1 is LNHDA, CDR2 SQIVND, per germline (reference sequence). The CDR3 runs 15 residues. The V and J ends lost 3 bases and 1 base respectively, with 13 bases between them. In DNA, the CDR3 is TGTGCCAGTAGTATGGGACTGTCCATTTCCTACGAGCAGTACTTC. Protein product: CASSMGLSISYEQYF. Full variable domain (missing parts from reference TRBV19 and TRBJ2-7): DGGITQSPKYLFRKEGQNVTLSCEQNLNHDAMYWYRQDPGQGLRLIYYSQIVNDFQKGDIAEGYSVSREKKESFPLTVTSAQKNPTAFYLCASSMGLSISYEQYFGPGTRLTVT.

Notes on this clonotype: One end of the junction varies from germline; a read error may be responsible. V and J are TRBV2 and TRBJ1-2; D is unresolved. The CDR3 is made up of 12 amino acids. Germline V gene data show CDR1 as SNHLY and CDR2 as FYNNEI. CDR3 loop: CATSTANYGYTF. The DNA of the CDR3 is TGTGCCACCAGTACAGCTAACTATGGCTACACCTTC.

This clonotype has a count of ten or more. The chain couples TRBV11-2 to TRBJ1-2; D gene unclear. The V and J ends lost 1 base and 3 bases respectively, with 6 bases between them. Germline assignment: CDR1 SGHAT and CDR2 FQNNGV. CDR3 length: 13 residues. The CDR3 loop reads CASSLGQDYGYTF. DNA of the CDR3: TGTGCCAGCAGCTTAGGGCAGGACTATGGCTACACCTTC.

Comments on this clonotype: Compared with germline, one end of the junction differs, possibly owing to a read error. This chain joins TRBV7-2 and TRBJ1-4; possibly TRBD1 for D (6 bases). This CDR3 region has 14 residues. Germline V CDR1 and CDR2: SGHTA, FQGNSA. The DNA for the CDR3 is TGTTCCAGCAGCTACAAAGGGGGAGGCGAAAAACTGTTTTTT. Amino acids: CSSSYKGGGEKLFF.

This clonotype was observed a handful of times. This chain joins TRBV7-2 and TRBJ2-5; a possible D gene is TRBD1 (6 bases). V lost 3 bases to trimming and J lost 4 bases, with 9 bases between them. Germline V CDR1 and CDR2: SGHTA, FQGNSA. The CDR3 covers 13 residues. The CDR3 coding sequence is TGTGCCAGCAGCTTTGACAGGTCAGAGACCCAGTACTTC. The encoded protein is CASSFDRSETQYF.

The rearrangement links TRBV20-1 to TRBJ2-1, with TRBD1 matching 10 bases. The CDR3 has 13 residues. The germline gives CDR1 DFQATT, CDR2 SNEGSKA (reference sequence). Trimming at V came to 1 base and at J to 12 bases, leaving 6 bases not matched to a gene. The CDR3 DNA reads as TGCAGTGCTAGAGGACAGGGGGCGAGCGGGCAGTTCTTC. Residues: CSARGQGASGQFF.

Comments on this clonotype: A clone one base away is much larger, so this may be a read error. The rearrangement joins TRBV5-6 to TRBJ1-3; D uncertain. The CDR3 has 14 amino acids. Germline V lookup: CDR1 SGHDT, CDR2 YYEEEE. The CDR3 DNA sequence: TGTGCCAGCACCAGGATATCAACTGGAAGCACCATATATTTT. This codes for CASTRISTGSTIYF.

This chain links TRBV14 with TRBJ2-5; D not resolved. Germline V lookup: CDR1 SGHDN, CDR2 FVKESK. V dropped 6 bases and J dropped 5 bases, with 16 bases sitting between them. The CDR3 consists of 14 residues. The CDR3 region has the DNA TGTGCCAGCAGGGCAGGCATGGGCGTGGAGACCCAGTACTTC. It translates to CASRAGMGVETQYF. Filled out from reference TRBV14 and TRBJ2-5, the complete variable domain reads EAGVTQFPSHSVIEKGQTVTLRCDPISGHDNLYWYRRVMGKEIKFLLHFVKESKQDESGMPNNRFLAERTGGTYSTLKVQPAELEDSGVYFCASRAGMGVETQYFGPGTRLLVL.

This clonotype turned up a few times. The chain's CDR3 is CASSPTGNTGELFF. As DNA, the CDR3 is TGTGCCAGCAGCCCGACTGGGAACACCGGGGAGCTGTTTTTT. The V gene is TRBV28, the J gene TRBJ2-2, with no clear D. The length of the CDR3 is 14 residues. V shed 6 bases and J shed 1 base, with 9 bases lying between them. CDR1 is MDHEN, CDR2 SYDVKM, per germline.

This clonotype has a count of ten or more. This sequence joins TRBV7-9 and TRBJ2-7; D might be TRBD1 (5 bases). Germline V gives CDR1 SEHNR, CDR2 FQNEAQ (reference sequence). V was trimmed by 4 bases and J by 3 bases, leaving 7 bases between them. The CDR3 is made up of 12 amino acids. CDR3 in amino acids: CASSYRNYEQYF. The CDR3 DNA reads TGTGCCAGCAGCTACAGGAACTACGAGCAGTACTTC.

This clonotype turned up a few times. The rearrangement joins TRBV19 to TRBJ1-1; D unclear. Trimming cost V 11 bases and J 3 bases, with 13 bases left between them. This CDR3 contains 12 residues. The germline CDR1 and CDR2 sequences are LNHDA and SQIVND (reference sequence). The CDR3 coding sequence is TGTGCCCTACACTCCGGGGACACTGAAGCTTTCTTT. Protein product: CALHSGDTEAFF.